This TCR beta chain is drawn from a study of blood T cell repertoires in COVID-19 (dated by TCRdb to 2018 to 2021). The study in broad terms: The collaborator samples originated in the United States, Italy and Spain and spanned the acute and convalescent phases of COVID-19. Where available, HLA class I and class II types were taken from metadata supplied by the sample provider and were not determined by assay-based typing. Deeply sampled blood TCRbeta repertoires from subjects exposed to, actively infected with, or recovered from COVID-19 were included in the dataset. The samples were drawn from the first 160 participants of the ongoing ImmuneRACE study and from 1,254 subjects provided by 6 global collaborators. The repertoires were released in a freely available public database intended as a resource for research on the immune response to SARS-CoV-2. The sample metadata nearly always contained a de-identified subject ID, COVID-19 status, age in years and sex. The material from the prospective study consisted of cDNA or gDNA derived from T cells, B-cell-depleted T cells, or PBMCs.

In Seattle, one collaborating source enrolled patients while the infection was active and tracked those patients longitudinally over the course of disease. Collaborating institutions collected whole blood in K2EDTA tubes following their own protocols. Collaborator samples were shipped for TCRbeta analysis as frozen whole blood, isolated PBMCs, or DNA extracted from either sample type. The immunoSEQ Assay, a bias-controlled multiplex PCR, was used to amplify TCRbeta CDR3 regions from genomic DNA. The original methods were these. The number of nucleated cells in each sample was estimated by amplification of reference gene primers within the assay. Sequence reads were collapsed and filtered to measure the absolute abundance of every unique TCRbeta CDR3 rearrangement. For each sample, productive Simpson clonality was calculated as the square root of Simpson's diversity index over productive rearrangements. As stored in TCRdb, this immuneACCESS dataset retains in-frame rearrangements with V and J assigned. A fraction of the clones does not appear; measured against another copy, unresolved V genes explain less than half of the discrepancy, and the remainder lacks a known reason. The V and J calls and clone size were taken over from that table, and D and trimming were inferred from the DNA. In this sample the table shows over 200,000 clones, 80% to 95% of which occur a single time. 0.82% of the sample rests with the top ten.

Concerning this clone itself: Which antigen it targets is not known. No quality values exist for individual bases; no much larger clone is one base distant.

From the cysteine up to the phenylalanine, the CDR3 has a length of 17 residues. The entry retains the CDR3 DNA only, 51 bases that are in frame from base 1. CDR1 and CDR2, per the germline V gene, are MNHEY and SVGEGT. V is trimmed back by 4 bases and J by 2 bases, and the junction contains 2 bases that no gene match accounts for. Paper-wide results and their limitations: The amount of clinical and demographic metadata varied by source and participant and was provided uncurated.

The TCR sequence derives from a man between 60 and 70 years old with COVID-19, enrolled during active disease. This chain is built from TRBV6-2 or TRBV6-3 and TRBJ2-2, with 15 middle bases fitting TRBD2. The sequenced sample was peripheral blood. The bases are TGTGCCAGCAGTTGGACTAGCGGGAGGGCCAACACCGGGGAGCTGTTTTTT. This sequence encodes CASSWTSGRANTGELFF.